This T cell receptor beta chain was observed in a study of beta chain features in type 1 diabetes. Study-level background: Patients did not differ from healthy donors in age, gender or cell yield. Regarding the study as a whole: Type 1 diabetes patients had VDJ junctions that carried fewer insertions and more deletions. Sampled from patients, naive, central memory and Treg TCRB repertoires appeared more similar than those sampled from healthy donors. Type 1 diabetes patients had TCRB CDR3s that were shorter (moderately but significantly so) in all four CD4+ subsets.

Of the isolated RNA, all was reverse transcribed, and so the sequenced material was expressed TCRB transcripts. The assay was immunoSEQ multiplex PCR, and TCRdb's table has in-frame clones only and misses some. In the table there are roughly 220,000 clones, under 20% of which are singletons. This clone was seen a single time. What it binds is not known. Only one heparinised blood draw was taken per donor, and its volume averaged around 100 mL. CDR1 and CDR2 from the germline V gene are SGDLS and YYNGEE. The CDR3 is made up of 12 amino acids. The V and J ends lost 9 bases and 0 bases respectively, with 7 bases between them.

This chain links TRBV9 with TRBJ1-3, with D unresolved. This receptor was obtained from a man aged 25-45 years with type 1 diabetes. The material sequenced was naive CD4+ T cells from blood. DNA of the CDR3: TGTGCCACCTCAGGCTCTGGAAACACCATATATTTT. Protein sequence: CATSGSGNTIYF.